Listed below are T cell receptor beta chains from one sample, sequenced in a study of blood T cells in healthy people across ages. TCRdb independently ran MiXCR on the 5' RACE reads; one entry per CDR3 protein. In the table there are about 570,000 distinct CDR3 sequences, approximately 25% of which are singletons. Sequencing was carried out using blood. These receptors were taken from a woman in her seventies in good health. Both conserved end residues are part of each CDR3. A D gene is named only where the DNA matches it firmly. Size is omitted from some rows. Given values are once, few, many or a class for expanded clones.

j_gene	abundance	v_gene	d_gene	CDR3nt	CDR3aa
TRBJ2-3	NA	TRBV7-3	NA	TGTGCCAGCAGCTTAGTCGGAGAAGATACGCAGTATTTT	CASSLVGEDTQYF
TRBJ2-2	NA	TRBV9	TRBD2	TGTGCCAGCAGCGCCAGCGGGGGGTGGAACACCGGGGAGCTGTTTTTT	CASSASGGWNTGELFF
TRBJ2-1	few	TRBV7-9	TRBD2	TGTGCCAGCAGCTCAGGACTAGCGGGGGAGGTCGATGAGCAGTTCTTC	CASSSGLAGEVDEQFF
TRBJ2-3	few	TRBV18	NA	TGTGCCAGCTCGCGGTGGGGACTGTACACAGATACGCAGTATTTT	CASSRWGLYTDTQYF
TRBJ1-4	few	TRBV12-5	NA	TGTGCTAGTGGTTCCCCACAGGGAATCGCAACTAATGAAAAACTGTTTTTT	CASGSPQGIATNEKLFF
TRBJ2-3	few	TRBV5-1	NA	TGCGCCAGCAGCTACACAGGGTACAGCACAGATACGCAGTATTTT	CASSYTGYSTDTQYF
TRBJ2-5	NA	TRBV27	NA	TGTGCCAGCACTCGCTCAGGAGGAGGTGGGACCTTCGAGACCCAGTACTTC	CASTRSGGGGTFETQYF
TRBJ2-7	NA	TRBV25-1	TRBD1	TGTGCCAGCAGTGCAGACAGGGGGGTCGAGCAGTACTTC	CASSADRGVEQYF
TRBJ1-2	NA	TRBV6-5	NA	TGTGCCAGCAGCTACGGGGAATCTAACTATGGCTACACCTTC	CASSYGESNYGYTF
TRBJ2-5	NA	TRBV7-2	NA	TGTGCCAGCAGCTTAGCCTCGGGGGCCGGCCAAGAGACCCAGTACTTC	CASSLASGAGQETQYF
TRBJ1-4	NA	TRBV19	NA	TGTGCCAGTACCCCAACGATTAATGAAAAACTGTTTTTT	CASTPTINEKLFF
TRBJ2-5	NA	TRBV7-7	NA	TGTGCCAGCAGCGATCCGAAAAAAGAGACCCAGTACTTC	CASSDPKKETQYF
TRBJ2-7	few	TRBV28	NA	TGTGCCAGCAGTTTAGGACCCATCTACGAGCAGTACTTC	CASSLGPIYEQYF